Presented here are 27 T cell receptor beta chains from one specimen sequenced in a study of T cell responses to AZD1222 COVID-19 vaccine. Sequencing was performed with immunoSEQ multiplex PCR; in TCRdb, only in-frame clones are kept and a portion is missing. This table holds some 96,000 clones, more than 75% found once. The sequenced sample was peripheral blood, obtained on day 0 of AZD1222 vaccination. The receptor set was obtained from an adult in good health.

The chain combines TRBV6-5 with TRBJ2-7, with TRBD1 matching 7 bases. J lost 3 bases, V lost 5 bases, and 4 bases had no gene match. The CDR3 is 13 amino acids. Germline CDR1 reads MNHEY; CDR2 reads SVGAGI. In nucleotides, the CDR3 is TGTGCCAGCAGTCCGGACAGGTTCTACGAGCAGTACTTC. It encodes CASSPDRFYEQYF.

This clone was picked up one time. The J gene is TRBJ1-3, the V gene TRBV9, with 7 bases aligning to TRBD1. From germline, CDR1 is SGDLS and CDR2 YYNGEE. The CDR3 spans 13 residues. V lost 7 bases, J lost 0 bases, and 1 base stayed unmatched. The CDR3 DNA reads as TGTGCCAGCCGGACAGGCTCTGGAAACACCATATATTTT. Translated, it gives CASRTGSGNTIYF. Combining the CDR3 with reference TRBV9 and TRBJ1-3 gives the whole variable domain DSGVTQTPKHLITATGQRVTLRCSPRSGDLSVYWYQQSLDQGLQFLIQYYNGEERAKGNILERFSAQQFPDLHSELNLSSLELGDSALYFCASRTGSGNTIYFGEGSWLTVV.

The rearrangement links TRBV24-1 to TRBJ2-2, with 8 positions matching TRBD1. J gave up 5 bases and V 4 bases, and 5 bases lay outside the gene matches. Germline V CDR1 and CDR2: KGHDR, SFDVKD. The CDR3 totals 15 residues. DNA of the CDR3: TGTGCCACCAGTGACTCGGACAGGGTGACCGGGGAGCTGTTTTTT. This sequence encodes CATSDSDRVTGELFF.

The sample holds one count of this clone. The V and J genes are TRBV6-5 and TRBJ1-1; TRBD1 agrees at 7 bases. Germline V CDR1 and CDR2: MNHEY, SVGAGI. The CDR3 has 14 residues. V was pared by 8 bases and J by 8 bases, with 14 bases of the junction left unmatched. The CDR3 loop reads CASGVTGAITEAFF. The CDR3 DNA reads as TGTGCCAGCGGGGTCACAGGGGCCATCACCGAAGCTTTCTTT.

The rearrangement links TRBV3-1 (or the pseudogene TRBV3-2) to TRBJ2-7; 13 nucleotides align to TRBD2. Unmatched junction bases numbered 4, after V lost 4 bases and J lost 4 bases. The CDR3 consists of 15 residues. Germline assignment: CDR1 LGHDT and CDR2 YNNKEL (reference sequence). The CDR3 protein is CASSPGTSGAYEQYF. In DNA, the CDR3 is TGTGCCAGCAGCCCAGGGACTAGCGGGGCTTACGAGCAGTACTTC.

The gene calls are TRBV7-9 and TRBJ2-3; D might be TRBD1 (5 bases). This CDR3 comprises 13 residues. Looked up from germline, CDR1 is SEHNR and CDR2 is FQNEAQ (reference sequence). Trimming shortened V by 4 bases and J by 6 bases, and 11 bases separated the two germline ends. CDR3 residues: CASSSQGLDTQYF. For the CDR3, the DNA is TGTGCCAGCAGCTCGCAGGGATTGGATACGCAGTATTTT.

In its sample, this clone was seen a few times. The gene calls are TRBV6-5 and TRBJ2-5, with a tentative D call TRBD2 (5 bases). CDR3 length: 15 amino acids. V lost 5 bases and J 4 bases, leaving 17 bases between the germline ends. Per germline, CDR1 MNHEY and CDR2 SVGAGI. CDR3 nucleotide sequence: TGTGCCAGCAGTACCCGACACTACCGGGGAGAGACCCAGTACTTC. This encodes CASSTRHYRGETQYF.

CDR3 DNA: TGTGCCAGCAGGGAGCGGGAGTTGGATACGCAGTATTTT. Translating gives CASRERELDTQYF. The genes are TRBV2 and TRBJ2-3; the match to TRBD2 covers 8 bases. The CDR3 is 13 amino acids. Losses at the gene ends were 6 bases for V and 6 bases for J; bases not matched to a gene: 5. The germline V gene has CDR1 SNHLY and CDR2 FYNNEI.

The chain links TRBV6-5 to TRBJ2-3; D not resolved. With 5 bases removed from V and 0 bases from J, the gap between germline ends came to 12 bases. CDR1 is MNHEY and CDR2 is SVGAGI in the germline V gene. CDR3 length: 15 residues. The CDR3 sequence: CASSRQGRSTDTQYF. Here the CDR3 DNA reads TGTGCCAGCAGTCGCCAAGGAAGGAGCACAGATACGCAGTATTTT.

This clone showed up just a few times. The genes are TRBV2 and TRBJ2-7; TRBD2 matches 9 bases. Trimming cost V 7 bases and J 6 bases; bases outside gene matches: 7. Germline lookup yields CDR1 SNHLY and CDR2 FYNNEI. This CDR3 comprises 13 residues. CDR3 sequence reads: CASTAGGPGEQYF. In nucleotides, the CDR3 is TGTGCCAGCACGGCGGGGGGGCCAGGCGAGCAGTACTTC.

The chain uses TRBV27 and TRBJ2-3; D gene ambiguous. The CDR3 is 14 amino acids. The ends were cut back, 4 bases at V and 0 bases at J, with 8 bases in the middle. CDR1 MNHEY and CDR2 SMNVEV come from the germline V gene (reference sequence). The CDR3 sequence is CASSYSTSTDTQYF. As DNA, the CDR3 is TGTGCCAGCAGTTACTCTACTAGCACAGATACGCAGTATTTT.

This chain uses TRBV11-2 with TRBJ2-7, with D perhaps matching TRBD2 (5 bases). CDR1 SGHAT and CDR2 FQNNGV come from the germline V gene. Trimming cost V 4 bases and J 2 bases, with 15 bases left between them. This CDR3 spans 15 amino acids. The CDR3 loop is CASSWTDGKTYEQYF. The CDR3 DNA sequence: TGTGCCAGCAGCTGGACGGACGGGAAAACCTACGAGCAGTACTTC.

V usage is TRBV2 and J usage is TRBJ2-4; 13 nucleotides agree with TRBD2. The CDR3 covers 14 residues. With V trimmed by 6 bases and J by 4 bases, 0 bases remained unmatched. Germline CDR1 SNHLY, CDR2 FYNNEI. The CDR3: CASRGLAGKNIQYF. DNA of the CDR3: TGTGCCAGCAGGGGACTAGCGGGGAAAAACATTCAGTACTTC.

The V and J genes are TRBV11-2 and TRBJ2-3; unclear D gene. V was pared by 0 bases and J by 5 bases, with 6 bases between. The CDR3 runs to 13 residues. The germline CDR1 and CDR2 sequences are SGHAT and FQNNGV. The CDR3 spells CASSLDLKDTQYF. The CDR3 coding sequence is TGTGCCAGCAGCTTAGATCTCAAAGATACGCAGTATTTT. The complete variable domain, with remaining parts taken from reference TRBV11-2 and TRBJ2-3, reads EAGVAQSPRYKIIEKRQSVAFWCNPISGHATLYWYQQILGQGPKLLIQFQNNGVVDDSQLPKDRFSAERLKGVDSTLKIQPAKLEDSAVYLCASSLDLKDTQYFGPGTRLTVL.

This clone was seen a single time. The chain joins TRBV4-2 to TRBJ1-5, with D uncertain. Germline CDR1 reads LGHNA; CDR2 reads YNFKEQ. This CDR3 region has 14 residues. V dropped 7 bases and J dropped 0 bases, with 10 bases sitting between them. The CDR3 loop is CASIGVYSNQPQHF. The CDR3 DNA is TGTGCCAGCATCGGGGTTTATAGCAATCAGCCCCAGCATTTT.

This sequence joins TRBV19 and TRBJ2-7; unclear D gene. In germline, CDR1 is LNHDA, CDR2 SQIVND (reference sequence). This CDR3 is 14 amino acids long. Trimming shortened V by 4 bases and J by 3 bases, and 13 bases separated the two germline ends. CDR3 region: CASSNGNGFYEQYF. In DNA form, the CDR3 reads TGTGCCAGTAGTAATGGTAATGGGTTCTACGAGCAGTACTTC.

The chain employs TRBV4-1 and TRBJ2-5; TRBD1 aligns across 7 bases. The CDR3 runs to 14 residues. The J segment lost 2 bases and the V segment lost 5 bases, leaving 5 bases of the junction unmatched. Germline V gene sequence: CDR1 MGHRA, CDR2 YSYEKL. The CDR3 region is CASSYGRGQETQYF. CDR3 in DNA: TGCGCCAGCAGCTACGGCAGGGGGCAAGAGACCCAGTACTTC.

This clone was observed once. The rearrangement joins TRBV4-1 to TRBJ2-3; TRBD2 matches 7 bases. Germline V lookup: CDR1 MGHRA, CDR2 YSYEKL. The CDR3 sequence is 12 residues long. V shed 3 bases and J 9 bases; nucleotides not matched to a gene: 3. CDR3 nucleotides: TGCGCCAGCAGCCACCCGGGGGGAACGCAGTATTTT. As protein: CASSHPGGTQYF.

The rearrangement links TRBV5-1 to TRBJ1-1, with D tentatively TRBD1 (5 bases). From germline, CDR1 is SGHRS and CDR2 YFSETQ. This CDR3 region has 15 residues. Trimming took 4 bases from V and 1 from J, leaving 14 bases between them. This CDR3 reads CASSLRVGANTEAFF. The CDR3 DNA follows: TGCGCCAGCAGCCTCCGAGTCGGGGCGAACACTGAAGCTTTCTTT.

The CDR3 protein is CASRPRQGNYGYTF. In DNA, the CDR3 is TGTGCCAGCAGACCCCGACAGGGAAACTATGGCTACACCTTC. The chain is built from TRBV7-9 and TRBJ1-2; 7 positions match TRBD1. Germline V gene sequence: CDR1 SEHNR, CDR2 FQNEAQ (reference sequence). This CDR3 has 14 residues. V was pared by 6 bases and J by 2 bases, with 6 bases of the junction left unmatched.

The gene calls are TRBV4-1 and TRBJ1-2, with D possibly TRBD1 on 5 matching bases. The V and J ends lost 5 bases and 6 bases respectively, with 16 bases between them. CDR1 and CDR2 from the germline V gene are MGHRA and YSYEKL. The CDR3 extends over 14 amino acids. The CDR3 DNA reads as TGCGCCAGCAGCGCCCCCGGGACCCCTAATGGCTACACCTTC. This gives the protein CASSAPGTPNGYTF.

This chain uses TRBV19 with TRBJ2-2, with D perhaps matching TRBD2 (5 bases). The length of the CDR3 is 17 residues. Germline V gene sequence: CDR1 LNHDA, CDR2 SQIVND (reference sequence). Trimming cost V 6 bases and J 2 bases, with 19 bases left between them. This CDR3 reads CASSSLSRSGNTGELFF. In DNA, the CDR3 is TGTGCCAGTAGCTCCCTCTCGCGAAGCGGCAACACCGGGGAGCTGTTTTTT.

The V call is TRBV20-1, the J call TRBJ1-1, with D unclear. CDR3 length: 10 residues. CDR1 and CDR2 (germline): DFQATT, SNEGSKA (reference sequence). V dropped 6 bases and J dropped 3 bases, with 5 bases sitting between them. The CDR3 reads CSAAYTEAFF. As DNA, the CDR3 is TGCAGTGCAGCCTACACTGAAGCTTTCTTT.

CDR3 in amino acids: CASSYGLAGNTQYF. CDR3 sequence (DNA): TGTGCCAGCAGCTACGGACTAGCGGGAAATACGCAGTATTTT. This chain joins TRBV7-2 and TRBJ2-3; TRBD2 matches 12 bases. Germline loops: CDR1 SGHTA, CDR2 FQGNSA. Losses at the gene ends were 4 bases for V and 7 bases for J; bases not matched to a gene: 3. The CDR3 is made up of 14 amino acids.

This clone came up many times. V gene TRBV18 combines with J gene TRBJ1-1; D perhaps matches TRBD1 (5 bases). V lost 5 bases and J lost 5, with 12 bases in between. The CDR3 consists of 13 residues. Germline V lookup: CDR1 KGHSH, CDR2 LQKENI. In nucleotides, the CDR3 is TGTGCCAGCTCAGGGGGTAGGAGTACTGAAGCTTTCTTT. Translating it yields CASSGGRSTEAFF.

The J gene is TRBJ1-3, the V gene TRBV6-1; D is possibly TRBD1 (5 bases). The CDR3 is 15 residues long. The ends were cut back, 1 base at V and 3 bases at J, with 10 bases in the middle. Germline V gene sequence: CDR1 MNHNS, CDR2 SASEGT. The CDR3 protein is CASSEGQGVGNTIYF. Written as DNA, the CDR3 is TGTGCCAGCAGTGAAGGCCAAGGGGTTGGAAACACCATATATTTT.

The chain carries TRBV7-9 and TRBJ2-1, with TRBD1 as a possible D gene (6 bases). V shed 5 bases and J shed 7 bases, with 21 bases lying between them. CDR3 length: 16 amino acids. Germline CDR1 reads SEHNR; CDR2 reads FQNEAQ (reference sequence). This CDR3 is CASSLHRRGKVNEQFF. CDR3 bases: TGTGCCAGCAGCCTGCATCGCAGGGGAAAAGTAAATGAGCAGTTCTTC.